These T cell receptor beta chains were read from a single sample in a study of beta chain features in type 1 diabetes. TCRdb keeps only in-frame clones here, not all; method: immunoSEQ multiplex PCR. The sample has about 240,000 clones; 25% to 30% are singletons. Sequenced sample: central memory CD4+ T cells from blood. These receptors all stem from a man younger than 40 in good health. Both conserved end residues are part of each CDR3. The D gene is left open where the match is weak. Size is stated for part of the rows, as once, few or many counts, or as a class when the clone is expanded.

CDR3 length	D gene	clone size	V gene	J gene	CDR3 protein	CDR3 DNA
12	TRBD1	few	TRBV28	TRBJ1-5	CASSFGQGPQHF	TGTGCCAGCAGTTTTGGACAGGGGCCCCAGCATTTT
12	-	-	TRBV6-1	TRBJ2-7	CASSTNSYEQYF	TGTGCCAGCAGCACCAACAGCTACGAGCAGTACTTC
16	-	-	TRBV29-1	TRBJ2-6	CSVRGTLGSGANVLTF	TGCAGCGTTAGGGGGACATTAGGCTCTGGGGCCAACGTCCTGACTTTC
14	TRBD2	-	TRBV7-2	TRBJ2-7	CASRIRDYSYEQYF	TGTGCCAGCAGGATCCGGGACTACTCCTACGAGCAGTACTTC
15	TRBD1	-	TRBV19	TRBJ1-5	CASGQGALGNQPQHF	TGTGCCAGTGGACAGGGGGCTCTTGGCAATCAGCCCCAGCATTTT
11	-	few	TRBV20-1	TRBJ2-7	CSAIGGYEQYF	TGCAGTGCTATCGGGGGCTACGAGCAGTACTTC
13	-	few	TRBV5-4	TRBJ2-5	CASSSEVQETQYF	TGTGCCAGCAGTTCCGAGGTCCAAGAGACCCAGTACTTC
17	TRBD1	-	TRBV19	TRBJ2-5	CASSIYRGGQGQETQYF	TGTGCCAGTAGTATATATCGAGGCGGACAGGGCCAAGAGACCCAGTACTTC
15	-	-	TRBV16	TRBJ1-5	CASSQALGGNQPQHF	TGTGCCAGCAGCCAAGCCCTTGGGGGCAATCAGCCCCAGCATTTT
14	-	-	TRBV6-5	TRBJ2-7	CASSYSSGVYEQYF	TGTGCCAGCAGTTATTCGTCAGGTGTCTACGAGCAGTACTTC
15	TRBD2	few	TRBV6-1	TRBJ2-1	CASKATGLADGEQFF	TGTGCCAGCAAGGCGACGGGACTAGCGGACGGTGAGCAGTTCTTC
13	-	many	TRBV29-1	TRBJ2-5	CSVLDIQQETQYF	TGCAGCGTCCTTGACATCCAACAAGAGACCCAGTACTTC
13	-	-	TRBV7-7	TRBJ2-1	CASSKDRHNEQFF	TGTGCCAGCAGCAAAGACCGTCACAATGAGCAGTTCTTC
13	-	few	TRBV30	TRBJ2-2	CAWNKQTPGELFF	TGTGCCTGGAACAAGCAAACTCCCGGGGAGCTGTTTTTT
14	-	few	TRBV30	TRBJ1-5	CAWSVRRGNQPQHF	TGTGCCTGGAGTGTACGTCGGGGCAATCAGCCCCAGCATTTT
15	TRBD2	many	TRBV7-2	TRBJ2-5	CASTRMSGSGETQYF	TGTGCCAGCACCCGGATGAGCGGGAGTGGAGAGACCCAGTACTTC
15	TRBD1	few	TRBV5-6	TRBJ2-3	CASSLDRGMTDTQYF	TGTGCCAGCAGCTTGGACAGGGGAATGACAGATACGCAGTATTTT
15	-	-	TRBV7-2	TRBJ2-7	CASSLSVGTTYEQYF	TGTGCCAGCAGCTTAAGTGTGGGGACAACTTACGAGCAGTACTTC
14	-	many	TRBV5-6	TRBJ2-3	CASSLLDSTDTQYF	TGTGCCAGCAGCTTGTTGGATTCCACAGATACGCAGTATTTT
16	TRBD2	-	TRBV5-1	TRBJ2-3	CASSLDGREGTDTQYF	TGCGCCAGCAGCTTGGATGGGCGGGAGGGCACAGATACGCAGTATTTT
14	-	many	TRBV7-2	TRBJ2-3	CASSLGFATDTQYF	TGTGCCAGCAGCTTAGGTTTCGCCACAGATACGCAGTATTTT
15	TRBD1	few	TRBV7-2	TRBJ1-6	CASRIPGQGNSPLHF	TGTGCCAGCAGGATCCCGGGACAGGGTAATTCACCCCTCCACTTT
14	-	few	TRBV30	TRBJ2-7	CAWGGEVGVYEQYF	TGTGCCTGGGGTGGAGAGGTGGGCGTGTACGAGCAGTACTTC
16	-	few	TRBV28	TRBJ1-1	CASTNPGVGENTEAFF	TGTGCCAGCACCAACCCGGGGGTGGGGGAGAACACTGAAGCTTTCTTT
14	-	few	TRBV7-2	TRBJ1-5	CASSLPGVRQPQHF	TGTGCCAGCAGCTTACCAGGGGTGCGGCAGCCCCAGCATTTT
14	-	-	TRBV7-9	TRBJ2-2	CASSITGTTGELFF	TGTGCCAGCAGCATCACAGGGACCACCGGGGAGCTGTTTTTT
15	TRBD1	many	TRBV29-1	TRBJ2-1	CSVEPQQGATGEQFF	TGCAGCGTTGAGCCTCAGCAGGGGGCTACGGGTGAGCAGTTCTTC
16	-	few	TRBV14	TRBJ2-1	CASSRLGTGPYNEQFF	TGTGCCAGCAGCCGACTAGGGACCGGCCCATACAATGAGCAGTTCTTC
14	-	-	TRBV5-5	TRBJ2-7	CASSSGTGTYEQYF	TGTGCCAGCAGCTCCGGAACGGGTACCTACGAGCAGTACTTC
14	-	-	TRBV5-4	TRBJ2-2	CASRVTVNTGELFF	TGTGCCAGCAGAGTCACGGTTAACACCGGGGAGCTGTTTTTT
15	-	-	TRBV9	TRBJ2-3	CASSVAATSTDTQYF	TGTGCCAGCAGCGTAGCAGCGACTAGCACAGATACGCAGTATTTT
11	-	-	TRBV28	TRBJ2-3	CASGRTDTQYF	TGTGCCAGCGGACGCACAGATACGCAGTATTTT
15	TRBD2	-	TRBV7-2	TRBJ2-5	CASSIPLAGGETQYF	TGTGCCAGCAGCATCCCCCTAGCGGGAGGAGAGACCCAGTACTTC
15	-	-	TRBV6-5	TRBJ2-1	CASSYEATPYNEQFF	TGTGCCAGCAGTTACGAAGCGACTCCCTACAATGAGCAGTTCTTC
14	TRBD1	few	TRBV28	TRBJ2-5	CASSLPGQGETQYF	TGTGCCAGCAGTTTACCGGGACAGGGAGAGACCCAGTACTTC
17	TRBD2	-	TRBV15	TRBJ2-3	CATSTDASGSWTDTQYF	TGTGCCACCAGCACAGACGCTAGCGGGAGTTGGACAGATACGCAGTATTTT
19	-	few	TRBV30	TRBJ2-5	CAWTAYRNTARGSQETQYF	TGTGCCTGGACCGCTTACCGCAACACAGCTAGGGGGTCCCAAGAGACCCAGTACTTC
14	-	-	TRBV30	TRBJ2-2	CAWSVDGRTGELFF	TGTGCCTGGAGTGTGGATGGGCGCACCGGGGAGCTGTTTTTT
16	-	-	TRBV5-4	TRBJ2-1	CASRPDLKDSYNEQFF	TGTGCCAGCAGACCGGACCTCAAAGACTCCTACAATGAGCAGTTCTTC
14	-	-	TRBV11-3	TRBJ2-3	CASSLGASTDTQYF	TGTGCCAGCAGCTTGGGGGCTAGCACAGATACGCAGTATTTT
13	TRBD1	-	TRBV7-9	TRBJ2-5	CASSRDSEETQYF	TGTGCCAGCAGCCGGGACAGTGAAGAGACCCAGTACTTC
13	-	-	TRBV11-2	TRBJ2-1	CASSLQTGGEQFF	TGTGCCAGCAGCTTACAGACGGGCGGGGAGCAGTTCTTC
14	TRBD1	few	TRBV7-2	TRBJ2-4	CASSPRDRVNIQYF	TGTGCCAGCAGCCCCCGGGACAGAGTAAACATTCAGTACTTC
15	TRBD1	-	TRBV7-2	TRBJ2-7	CASSLATGGSYEQYF	TGTGCCAGCAGCTTAGCGACAGGGGGGTCCTACGAGCAGTACTTC
16	TRBD2	few	TRBV27	TRBJ2-1	CASRLLAVSSYNEQFF	TGTGCCAGCAGGCTCCTAGCGGTCAGCTCCTACAATGAGCAGTTCTTC
16	-	-	TRBV4-2	TRBJ1-2	CASSQDTGFVNYGYTF	TGTGCCAGCAGCCAAGATACAGGGTTCGTTAACTATGGCTACACCTTC
13	TRBD1	-	TRBV7-2	TRBJ2-5	CASSSGTEETQYF	TGTGCCAGCAGCTCTGGGACAGAAGAGACCCAGTACTTC
10	-	few	TRBV28	TRBJ1-5	CASSLRPQHF	TGTGCCAGCAGTCTGCGGCCCCAGCATTTT
8	-	-	TRBV3-1/TRBV3-2	TRBJ2-5	CASTSSYF	TGTGCCAGCACCTCCTCATACTTC
15	-	-	TRBV6-6	TRBJ2-3	CASSQLGQTTDTQYF	TGTGCCAGCAGCCAACTTGGACAGACCACAGATACGCAGTATTTT
15	TRBD1	-	TRBV7-2	TRBJ2-5	CASSLPAGGRETQYF	TGTGCCAGCAGCTTACCCGCAGGGGGCCGAGAGACCCAGTACTTC
17	-	-	TRBV7-2	TRBJ2-5	CASSPAAAGDAIGTQYF	TGTGCCAGCAGCCCCGCGGCGGCCGGGGACGCCATAGGGACCCAGTACTTC
15	TRBD1	-	TRBV30	TRBJ1-2	CAWSPLGQGNYGYTF	TGTGCCTGGAGCCCCCTGGGACAGGGGAACTATGGCTACACCTTC